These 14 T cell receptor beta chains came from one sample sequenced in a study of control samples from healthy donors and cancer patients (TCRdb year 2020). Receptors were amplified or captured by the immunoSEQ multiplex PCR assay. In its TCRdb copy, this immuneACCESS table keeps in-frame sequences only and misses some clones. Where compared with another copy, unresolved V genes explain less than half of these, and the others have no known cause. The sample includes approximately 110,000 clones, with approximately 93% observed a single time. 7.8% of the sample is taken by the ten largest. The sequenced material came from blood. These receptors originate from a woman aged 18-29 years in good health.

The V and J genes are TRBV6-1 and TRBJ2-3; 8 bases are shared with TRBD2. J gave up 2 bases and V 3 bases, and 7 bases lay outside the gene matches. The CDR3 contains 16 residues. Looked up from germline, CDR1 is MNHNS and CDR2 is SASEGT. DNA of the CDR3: TGTGCCAGCAGTGATTCGCCGGGACTAGACACAGATACGCAGTATTTT. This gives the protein CASSDSPGLDTDTQYF.

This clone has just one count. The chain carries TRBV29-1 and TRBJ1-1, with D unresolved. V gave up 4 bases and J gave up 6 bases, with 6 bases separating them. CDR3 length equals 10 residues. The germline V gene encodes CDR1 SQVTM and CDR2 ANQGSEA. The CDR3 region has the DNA TGCAGCGTTGTAGTGGCTGAAGCTTTCTTT. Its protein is CSVVVAEAFF.

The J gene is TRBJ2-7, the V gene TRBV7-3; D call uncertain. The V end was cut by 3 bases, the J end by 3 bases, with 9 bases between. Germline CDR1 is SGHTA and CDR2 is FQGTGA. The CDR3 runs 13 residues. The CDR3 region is CASSFEPHYEQYF. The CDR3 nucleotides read TGTGCCAGCAGCTTTGAGCCGCACTACGAGCAGTACTTC.

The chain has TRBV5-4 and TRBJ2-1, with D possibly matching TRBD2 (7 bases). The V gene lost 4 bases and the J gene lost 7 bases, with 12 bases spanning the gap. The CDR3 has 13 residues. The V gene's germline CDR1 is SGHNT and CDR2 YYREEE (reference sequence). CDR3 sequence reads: CASSPRGQNEQFF. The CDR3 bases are TGTGCCAGCAGCCCGCGGGGGCAGAATGAGCAGTTCTTC.

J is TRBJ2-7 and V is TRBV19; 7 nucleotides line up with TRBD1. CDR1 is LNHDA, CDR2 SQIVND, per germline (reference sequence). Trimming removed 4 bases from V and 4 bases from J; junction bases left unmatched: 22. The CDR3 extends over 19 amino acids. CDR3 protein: CASSTRLHRTGGRGYEQYF. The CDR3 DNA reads TGTGCCAGTAGTACCCGACTACATCGGACAGGTGGAAGGGGGTACGAGCAGTACTTC.

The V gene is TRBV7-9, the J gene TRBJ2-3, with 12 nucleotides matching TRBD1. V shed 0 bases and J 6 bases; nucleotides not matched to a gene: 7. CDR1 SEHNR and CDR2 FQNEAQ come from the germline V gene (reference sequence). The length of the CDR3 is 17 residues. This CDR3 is CASSLALGGQGADTQYF. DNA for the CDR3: TGTGCCAGCAGCTTAGCTTTAGGGGGACAGGGGGCCGATACGCAGTATTTT.

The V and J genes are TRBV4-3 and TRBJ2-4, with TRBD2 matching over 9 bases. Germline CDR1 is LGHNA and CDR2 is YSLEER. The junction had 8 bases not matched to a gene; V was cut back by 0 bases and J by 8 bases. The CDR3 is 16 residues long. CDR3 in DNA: TGCGCCAGCAGCCAAGATGCGGCTAGCGGGATGGACATTCAGTACTTC. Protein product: CASSQDAASGMDIQYF.

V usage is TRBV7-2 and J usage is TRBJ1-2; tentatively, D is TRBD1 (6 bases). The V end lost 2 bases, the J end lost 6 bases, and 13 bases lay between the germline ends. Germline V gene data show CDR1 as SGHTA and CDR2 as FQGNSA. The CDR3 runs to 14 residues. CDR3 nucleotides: TGTGCCAGCAGCTTAATGGGGGGGGCGGATGGCTACACCTTC. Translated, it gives CASSLMGGADGYTF.

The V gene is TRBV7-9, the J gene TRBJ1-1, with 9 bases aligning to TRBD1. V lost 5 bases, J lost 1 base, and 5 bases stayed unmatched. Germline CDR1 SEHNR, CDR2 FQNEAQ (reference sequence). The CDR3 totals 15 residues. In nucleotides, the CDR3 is TGTGCCAGCAGCCCCAGGGGACAGGGGAACACTGAAGCTTTCTTT. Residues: CASSPRGQGNTEAFF.

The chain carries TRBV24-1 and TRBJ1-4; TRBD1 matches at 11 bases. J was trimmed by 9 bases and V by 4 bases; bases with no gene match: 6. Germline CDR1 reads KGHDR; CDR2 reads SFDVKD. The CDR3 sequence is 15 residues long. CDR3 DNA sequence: TGTGCCACCAGTGACGGGACAGGGGGGATTAAAAAACTGTTTTTT. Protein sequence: CATSDGTGGIKKLFF.

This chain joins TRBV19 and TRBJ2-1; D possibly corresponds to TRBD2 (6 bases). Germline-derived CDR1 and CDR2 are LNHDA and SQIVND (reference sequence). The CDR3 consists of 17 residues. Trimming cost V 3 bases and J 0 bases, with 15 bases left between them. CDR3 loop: CASSIGSGIGSYNEQFF. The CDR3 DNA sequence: TGTGCCAGTAGTATCGGGAGTGGGATAGGCTCCTACAATGAGCAGTTCTTC.

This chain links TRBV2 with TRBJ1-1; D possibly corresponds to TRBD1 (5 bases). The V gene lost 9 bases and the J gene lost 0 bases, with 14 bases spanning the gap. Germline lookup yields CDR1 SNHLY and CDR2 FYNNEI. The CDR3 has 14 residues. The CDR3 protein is CARGRDGLNTEAFF. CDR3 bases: TGTGCCAGGGGCCGGGACGGATTGAACACTGAAGCTTTCTTT.

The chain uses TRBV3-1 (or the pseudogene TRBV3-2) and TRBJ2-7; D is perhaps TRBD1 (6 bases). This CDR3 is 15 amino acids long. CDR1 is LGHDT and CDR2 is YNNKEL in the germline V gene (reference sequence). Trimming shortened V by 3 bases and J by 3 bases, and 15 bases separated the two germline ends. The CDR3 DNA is TGTGCCAGCAGCCAGCAGACAGGTTGGGGCTACGAGCAGTACTTC. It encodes CASSQQTGWGYEQYF.

CDR3 residues: CASSQDWGSEKLFF. In nucleotides, the CDR3 is TGTGCCAGCAGCCAAGATTGGGGGAGCGAAAAACTGTTTTTT. The chain uses TRBV4-2 and TRBJ1-4; D possibly corresponds to TRBD1 (5 bases). There are 14 residues in the CDR3. Per germline, CDR1 LGHNA and CDR2 YNFKEQ. V lost 0 bases, J lost 8 bases, and 10 bases lay in between.